The 8 T cell receptor beta chains below come from one sample, sequenced in a study of blood T cell repertoires in COVID-19 (dated by TCRdb to the early 2020s). The library was made by the immunoSEQ multiplex PCR assay. Sourced from immuneACCESS, this table was stored by TCRdb with only in-frame sequences that have V and J called. A share of the clones is absent; for the studies checked, an unresolved V gene accounts for under half, and the remainder has no known explanation. The sample includes about 250,000 clones, with 88% observed a single time. The ten most abundant clones make up roughly 2% of the sample. The sequencing input was peripheral blood. These receptors all come from a woman aged 35 to 49 who had recovered from COVID-19.

This clone was counted a single time. The CDR3 bases are TGTGCCAGCAGTTACGGGAGGTCTGCAACTAATGAAAAACTGTTTTTT. Translation gives CASSYGRSATNEKLFF. V and J are TRBV6-5 and TRBJ1-4; D not resolved. V lost 2 bases and J 0 bases, leaving 10 bases between the germline ends. The length of the CDR3 is 16 residues. Germline values: CDR1 MNHEY, CDR2 SVGAGI.

The V gene is TRBV7-2, the J gene TRBJ2-1; 7 nucleotides align to TRBD2. CDR3 length: 15 residues. Trimming removed 5 bases from V and 3 bases from J; junction bases left unmatched: 7. The germline V gene encodes CDR1 SGHTA and CDR2 FQGNSA. CDR3 residues: CASSPFSGGYNEQFF. The CDR3 nucleotides read TGTGCCAGCAGCCCCTTCTCGGGAGGCTACAATGAGCAGTTCTTC.

The chain uses TRBV7-3 and TRBJ2-3; 12 positions match TRBD2. CDR1 is SGHTA and CDR2 is FQGTGA in the germline V gene. Losses at the gene ends were 4 bases for V and 5 bases for J; bases not matched to a gene: 13. The CDR3 runs 18 residues. The CDR3 DNA reads TGTGCCAGCAGCTCTTTGCTAGCGGGGGGGCCTGGTAGAGATACGCAGTATTTT. Its protein is CASSSLLAGGPGRDTQYF. Full variable domain (rest looked up from reference TRBV7-3 and TRBJ2-3): GAGVSQTPSNKVTEKGKYVELRCDPISGHTALYWYRQSLGQGPEFLIYFQGTGAADDSGLPNDRFFAVRPEGSVSTLKIQRTERGDSAVYLCASSSLLAGGPGRDTQYFGPGTRLTVL.

This clone was recorded once. V and J are TRBV6-5 and TRBJ1-1; no reliable D call. With 6 bases removed from V and 0 bases from J, the gap between germline ends came to 14 bases. The V gene's germline CDR1 is MNHEY and CDR2 SVGAGI. This CDR3 contains 15 residues. The CDR3 DNA reads TGTGCCAGCAGCTTGTACTCTACTCTGAACACTGAAGCTTTCTTT. It yields the protein CASSLYSTLNTEAFF.

The V call is TRBV19, the J call TRBJ1-1; D is unresolved. Germline lookup yields CDR1 LNHDA and CDR2 SQIVND (reference sequence). The CDR3 loop spans 14 amino acids. Trimming shortened V by 4 bases and J by 0 bases, and 9 bases separated the two germline ends. The CDR3 DNA is TGTGCCAGTAGTACACATGCCATGAACACTGAAGCTTTCTTT. Translating it yields CASSTHAMNTEAFF.

The rearrangement joins TRBV9 to TRBJ2-1; tentatively, D is TRBD2 (5 bases). Trimming stripped 2 bases from V and 11 bases from J, with 17 bases between. The CDR3 has 14 residues. The germline CDR1 and CDR2 sequences are SGDLS and YYNGEE. The CDR3 DNA sequence: TGTGCCAGCAGCGTTATCCCAGACTACCGTCAGCAGTTCTTC. It specifies CASSVIPDYRQQFF.

The chain links TRBV5-4 to TRBJ2-2; 9 positions agree with TRBD1. Germline CDR1 SGHNT, CDR2 YYREEE (reference sequence). The CDR3 spans 15 residues. J was trimmed by 2 bases and V by 5 bases; bases with no gene match: 4. CDR3 in amino acids: CASRPTGGNTGELFF. The CDR3, as DNA: TGTGCCAGCAGACCCACAGGGGGCAACACCGGGGAGCTGTTTTTT.

The rearrangement uses TRBV6-5 and TRBJ1-6; D is unresolved. Germline assignment: CDR1 MNHEY and CDR2 SVGAGI. V was clipped by 5 bases and J by 8 bases, with 13 bases between them. There are 14 residues in the CDR3. CDR3 bases: TGTGCCAGCAGTAAATTCGGTGGTCATTCACCCCTCCACTTT. It yields the protein CASSKFGGHSPLHF.